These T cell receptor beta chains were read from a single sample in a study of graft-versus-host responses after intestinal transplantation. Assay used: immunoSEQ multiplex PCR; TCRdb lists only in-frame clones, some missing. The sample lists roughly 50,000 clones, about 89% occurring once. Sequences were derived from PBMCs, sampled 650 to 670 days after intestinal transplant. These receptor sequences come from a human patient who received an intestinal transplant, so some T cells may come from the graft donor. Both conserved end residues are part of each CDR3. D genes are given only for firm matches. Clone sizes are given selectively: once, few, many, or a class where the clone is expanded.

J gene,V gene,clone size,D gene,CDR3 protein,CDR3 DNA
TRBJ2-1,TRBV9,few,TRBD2,CASSVDRTSYNEQFF,TGTGCCAGCAGCGTAGATAGGACTAGCTACAATGAGCAGTTCTTC
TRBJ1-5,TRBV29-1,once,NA,CSATEGGGVQPQHF,TGCAGCGCTACGGAGGGGGGGGGCGTTCAGCCCCAGCATTTT
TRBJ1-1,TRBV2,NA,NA,CASSQDSANTEAFF,TGTGCCAGCAGTCAGGATTCTGCAAACACTGAAGCTTTCTTT
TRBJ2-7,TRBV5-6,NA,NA,CASSLGGTYYEQYF,TGTGCCAGCAGCTTGGGAGGGACGTACTACGAGCAGTACTTC
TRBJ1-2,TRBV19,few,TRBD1,CASSTGQGRSREDGYTF,TGTGCCAGTAGTACTGGACAGGGGCGAAGTAGGGAAGATGGCTACACCTTC
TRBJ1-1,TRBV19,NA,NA,CASSIMGIKNTEAFF,TGTGCCAGTAGTATTATGGGGATTAAGAACACTGAAGCTTTCTTT
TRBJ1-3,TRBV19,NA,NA,CASSMAGSGNTIYF,TGTGCCAGTAGTATGGCAGGGTCTGGAAACACCATATATTTT
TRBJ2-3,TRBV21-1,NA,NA,CASSRPWDRMIYTQYF,TGTGCCAGCAGCAGACCCTGGGACAGGATGATTTATACGCAGTATTTT
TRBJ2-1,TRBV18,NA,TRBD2,CASSPLLAGGHGASDEQFF,TGTGCCAGCTCACCCTTACTAGCGGGGGGGCACGGGGCATCAGATGAGCAGTTCTTC
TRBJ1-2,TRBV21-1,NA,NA,CARTAGGRFGGYTF,TGTGCCAGGACAGCAGGGGGTCGGTTTGGAGGCTACACCTTC
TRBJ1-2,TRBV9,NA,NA,CASSPRTRVEIPHYGYTF,TGTGCCAGCAGCCCCCGGACAAGAGTGGAGATCCCCCACTATGGCTACACCTTC
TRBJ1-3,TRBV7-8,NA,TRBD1,CASSRTGAGNTIYF,TGTGCCAGCAGCCGGACAGGGGCTGGAAACACCATATATTTT
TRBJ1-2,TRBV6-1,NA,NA,CASSEEWAYGYTF,TGTGCCAGCAGTGAAGAGTGGGCCTATGGCTACACCTTC
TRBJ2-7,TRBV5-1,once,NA,CASSLWASYEQYF,TGCGCCAGCAGCTTGTGGGCCTCCTACGAGCAGTACTTC
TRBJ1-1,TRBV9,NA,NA,CASGDGLEAFF,TGTGCCAGCGGCGACGGCCTTGAAGCTTTCTTT
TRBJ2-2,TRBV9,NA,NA,CASSVGFSRGQRENTGELFF,TGTGCCAGCAGCGTAGGGTTCTCGAGAGGACAGAGGGAAAACACCGGGGAGCTGTTTTTT
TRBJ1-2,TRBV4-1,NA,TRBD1,CASSQDSGQGAGSYGYTF,TGCGCCAGCAGCCAAGACTCCGGACAGGGGGCTGGTAGCTATGGCTACACCTTC
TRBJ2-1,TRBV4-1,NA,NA,CASSQAPMGTDYNEQFF,TGCGCCAGCAGCCAAGCCCCGATGGGGACCGATTACAATGAGCAGTTCTTC
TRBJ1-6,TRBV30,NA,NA,CAWSVSSPLHF,TGTGCCTGGAGTGTATCTTCACCCCTCCACTTT
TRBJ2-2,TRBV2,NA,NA,CASREADLTGELFF,TGTGCCAGCAGGGAGGCAGACCTCACCGGGGAGCTGTTTTTT
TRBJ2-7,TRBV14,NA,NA,CASSQDNGYEQYF,TGTGCCAGCAGCCAAGATAATGGATACGAGCAGTACTTC
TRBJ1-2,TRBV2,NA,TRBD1,CASREQGARGYTF,TGTGCCAGCAGGGAACAGGGGGCACGCGGCTACACCTTC
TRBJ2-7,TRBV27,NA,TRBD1,CASRGMVDRGTYEQYF,TGTGCCAGCAGGGGTATGGTGGACAGGGGCACCTACGAGCAGTACTTC
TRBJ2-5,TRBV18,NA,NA,CASSPGTEWETQYF,TGTGCCAGCTCACCAGGGACGGAGTGGGAGACCCAGTACTTC
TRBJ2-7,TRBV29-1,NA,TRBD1,CSATGGLVYEQYF,TGCAGCGCCACAGGGGGCTTGGTCTACGAGCAGTACTTC
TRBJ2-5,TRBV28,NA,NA,CASSFFGRQETQYF,TGTGCCAGCAGTTTTTTCGGCAGACAAGAGACCCAGTACTTC
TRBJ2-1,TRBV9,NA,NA,CASSVGLGIGNEQFF,TGTGCCAGCAGCGTAGGGCTAGGGATTGGCAATGAGCAGTTCTTC
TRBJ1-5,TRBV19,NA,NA,CASREGRRYSNQPQHF,TGTGCCAGTCGTGAAGGGCGGAGGTATAGCAATCAGCCCCAGCATTTT
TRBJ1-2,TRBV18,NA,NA,CASSPPLKAYGYTF,TGTGCCAGCTCACCACCGCTCAAAGCCTATGGCTACACCTTC
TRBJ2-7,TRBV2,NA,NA,CASSGDTPYEQYF,TGTGCCAGCAGCGGGGACACACCCTACGAGCAGTACTTC
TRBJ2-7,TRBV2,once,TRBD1,CASRGTGPYEQYF,TGTGCCAGCAGAGGGACAGGTCCTTACGAGCAGTACTTC
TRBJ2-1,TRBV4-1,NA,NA,CASSSTASSYNEQFF,TGCGCCAGCAGCTCAACAGCCAGCTCCTACAATGAGCAGTTCTTC
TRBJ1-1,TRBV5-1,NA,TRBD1,CASSPGQGGNTEAFF,TGCGCCAGCAGCCCCGGACAGGGCGGGAACACTGAAGCTTTCTTT
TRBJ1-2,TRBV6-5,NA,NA,CASRRGTGNYGYTF,TGTGCCAGCAGACGGGGGACGGGAAACTATGGCTACACCTTC
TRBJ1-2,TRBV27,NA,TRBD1,CASSPAIQGAGGYTF,TGTGCCAGCAGTCCCGCCATACAGGGGGCGGGAGGCTACACCTTC